This entry lists 2 T cell receptor beta chains sequenced from one sample in a study of shared clonotypes between healthy human individuals. Repertoires were generated with immunoSEQ multiplex PCR, while TCRdb's copy carries only in-frame clones and drops some. This table holds 2 million to 2.5 million clones, approximately 95% found once. Sequenced input: naive CD4+ T cells sorted from blood. Noted subset: CD45RA+ positively selected. All receptors come from a man aged 18 to 30 in good health.

With respect to this clone: Other DNA sequences in this specimen translate into the identical CDR3. The rearrangement joins TRBV7-9 to TRBJ2-1; D gene uncertain. The germline V gene has CDR1 SEHNR and CDR2 FQNEAQ (reference sequence). This CDR3 has 12 amino acids. V was pared by 2 bases and J by 4 bases, with 3 bases between. For the CDR3, the DNA is TGTGCCAGCAGCTTAAATTACAATGAGCAGTTCTTC. Translating gives CASSLNYNEQFF.

The rearrangement links TRBV7-9 to TRBJ2-3, with 11 bases identical to TRBD2. The CDR3 totals 17 residues. Unmatched junction bases numbered 12, after V lost 5 bases and J lost 5 bases. Per the germline V gene, CDR1 is SEHNR and CDR2 is FQNEAQ (reference sequence). The CDR3 DNA is TGTGCCAGCAGCAGACGAAACCTGGGACTAGCGGAAGATACGCAGTATTTT. This encodes CASSRRNLGLAEDTQYF.